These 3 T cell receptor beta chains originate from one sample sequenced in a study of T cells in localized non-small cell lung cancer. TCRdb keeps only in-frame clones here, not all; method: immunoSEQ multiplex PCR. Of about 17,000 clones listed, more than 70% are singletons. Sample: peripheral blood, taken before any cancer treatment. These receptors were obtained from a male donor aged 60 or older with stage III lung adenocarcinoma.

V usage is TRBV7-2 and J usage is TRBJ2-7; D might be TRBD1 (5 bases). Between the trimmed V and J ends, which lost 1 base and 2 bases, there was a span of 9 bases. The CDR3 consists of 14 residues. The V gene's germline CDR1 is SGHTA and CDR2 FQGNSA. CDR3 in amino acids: CASSLDRFTYEQYF. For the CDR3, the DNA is TGTGCCAGCAGCTTAGACAGGTTCACCTACGAGCAGTACTTC.

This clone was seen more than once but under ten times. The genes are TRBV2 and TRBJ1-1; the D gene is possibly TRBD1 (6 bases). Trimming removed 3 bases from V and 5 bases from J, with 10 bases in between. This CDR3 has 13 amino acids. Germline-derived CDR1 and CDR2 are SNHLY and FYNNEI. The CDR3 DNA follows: TGTGCCAGCAGTGAGGGGGCGCGTACTGAAGCTTTCTTT. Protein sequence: CASSEGARTEAFF.

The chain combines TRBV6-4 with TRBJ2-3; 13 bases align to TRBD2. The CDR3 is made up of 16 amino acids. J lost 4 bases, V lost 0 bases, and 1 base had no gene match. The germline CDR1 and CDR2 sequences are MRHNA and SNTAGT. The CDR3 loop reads CASSDSGTSGADTQYF. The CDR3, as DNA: TGTGCCAGCAGTGACTCCGGGACTAGCGGGGCAGATACGCAGTATTTT.